Sequencing of this T cell receptor beta chain was carried out in a study of Graves' ophthalmopathy and Graves' hyperthyroidism. Looking at the study overall: No progression to ophthalmopathy over 18 months defined stable hyperthyroidism.

TCR beta CDR3 amplification used RNA transcripts. Investigators did first-round RT-PCR with HTBI primers, then second-round multiplex PCR. TCRdb itself ran the multiplex PCR reads through MiXCR, one entry per CDR3 protein. The sample lists about 1.2 million distinct CDR3 sequences; 35% to 40% were seen once. The CDR3 extends over 15 amino acids. Germline values: CDR1 MNHEY, CDR2 SVGAGI. Trimming removed 5 bases from V and 5 bases from J; junction bases left unmatched: 11. Many counts were recorded for this clonotype. The clonotype was recovered from an adult man with Graves' hyperthyroidism. The chain links TRBV6-5 to TRBJ2-5, with 7 bases lining up with TRBD1. The source material was peripheral blood or thyroid tissue (not recorded which). The CDR3: CASSPRQGARETQYF. As DNA, the CDR3 is TGTGCCAGCAGTCCCCGACAGGGCGCTAGGGAGACCCAGTACTTC.